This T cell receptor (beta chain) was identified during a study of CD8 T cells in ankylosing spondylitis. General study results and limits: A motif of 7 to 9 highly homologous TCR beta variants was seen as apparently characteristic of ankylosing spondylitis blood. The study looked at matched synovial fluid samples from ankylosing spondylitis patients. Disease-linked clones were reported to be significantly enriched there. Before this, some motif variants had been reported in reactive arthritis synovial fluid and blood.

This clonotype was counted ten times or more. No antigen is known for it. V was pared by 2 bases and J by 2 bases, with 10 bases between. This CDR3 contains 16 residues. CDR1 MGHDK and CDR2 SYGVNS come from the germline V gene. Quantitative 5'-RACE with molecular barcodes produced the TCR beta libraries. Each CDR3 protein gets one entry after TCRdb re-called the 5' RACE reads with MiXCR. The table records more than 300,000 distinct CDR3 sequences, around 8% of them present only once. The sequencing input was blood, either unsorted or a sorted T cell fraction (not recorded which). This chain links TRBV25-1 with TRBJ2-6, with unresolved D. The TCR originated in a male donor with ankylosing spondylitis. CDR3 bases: TGTGCCAGCAGTGAAGTCTGGGGTACTGGGGCCAACGTCCTGACTTTC. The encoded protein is CASSEVWGTGANVLTF.